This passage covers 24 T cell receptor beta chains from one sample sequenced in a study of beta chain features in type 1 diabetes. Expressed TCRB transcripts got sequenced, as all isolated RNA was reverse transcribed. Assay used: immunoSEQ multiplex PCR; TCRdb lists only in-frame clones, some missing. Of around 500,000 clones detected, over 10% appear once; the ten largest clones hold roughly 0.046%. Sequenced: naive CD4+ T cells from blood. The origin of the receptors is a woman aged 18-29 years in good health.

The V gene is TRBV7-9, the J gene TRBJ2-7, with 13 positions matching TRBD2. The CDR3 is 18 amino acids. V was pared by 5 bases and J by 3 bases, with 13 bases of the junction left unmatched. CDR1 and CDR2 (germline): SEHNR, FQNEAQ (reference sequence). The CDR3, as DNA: TGTGCCAGCAGCCCCCAGACTAGCGGGAGGAACGTTTTCTACGAGCAGTACTTC. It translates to CASSPQTSGRNVFYEQYF.

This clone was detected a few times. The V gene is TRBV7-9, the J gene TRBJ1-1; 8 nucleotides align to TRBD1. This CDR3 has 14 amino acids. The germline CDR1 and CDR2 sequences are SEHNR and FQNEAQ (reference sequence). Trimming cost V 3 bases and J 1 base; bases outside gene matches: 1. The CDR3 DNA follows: TGTGCCAGCAGCTTGGGACAGGCGAACACTGAAGCTTTCTTT. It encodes CASSLGQANTEAFF.

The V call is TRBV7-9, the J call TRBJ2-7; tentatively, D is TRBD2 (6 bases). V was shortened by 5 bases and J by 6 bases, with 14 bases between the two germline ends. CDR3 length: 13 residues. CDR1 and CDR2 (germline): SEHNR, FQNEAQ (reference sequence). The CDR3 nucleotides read TGTGCCAGCAGCCCGGAGACTAGATCCGAGCAGTACTTC. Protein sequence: CASSPETRSEQYF.

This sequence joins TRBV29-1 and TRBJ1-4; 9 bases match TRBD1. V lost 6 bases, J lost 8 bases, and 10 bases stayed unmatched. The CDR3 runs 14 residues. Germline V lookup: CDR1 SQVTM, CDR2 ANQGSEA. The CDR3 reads CSVLDTGTGEKLFF. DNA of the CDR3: TGCAGCGTACTAGACACCGGGACAGGGGAAAAACTGTTTTTT.

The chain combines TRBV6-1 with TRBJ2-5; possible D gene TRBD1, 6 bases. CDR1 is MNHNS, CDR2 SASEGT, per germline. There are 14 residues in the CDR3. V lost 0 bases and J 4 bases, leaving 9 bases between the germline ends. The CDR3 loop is CASSEATRGETQYF. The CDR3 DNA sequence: TGTGCCAGCAGTGAAGCGACCAGGGGAGAGACCCAGTACTTC.

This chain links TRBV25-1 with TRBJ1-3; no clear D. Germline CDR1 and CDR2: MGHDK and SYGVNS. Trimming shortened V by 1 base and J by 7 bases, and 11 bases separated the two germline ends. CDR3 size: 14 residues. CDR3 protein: CASSELGIGNTIYF. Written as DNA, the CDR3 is TGTGCCAGCAGTGAATTGGGGATCGGTAACACCATATATTTT.

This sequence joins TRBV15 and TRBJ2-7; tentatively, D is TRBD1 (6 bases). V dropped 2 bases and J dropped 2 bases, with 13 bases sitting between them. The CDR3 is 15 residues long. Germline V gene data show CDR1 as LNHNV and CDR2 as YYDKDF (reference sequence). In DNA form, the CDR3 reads TGTGCCACCAGCAGATCCCTCAGGGGAACCTACGAGCAGTACTTC. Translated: CATSRSLRGTYEQYF. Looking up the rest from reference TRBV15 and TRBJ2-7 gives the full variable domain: DAMVIQNPRYQVTQFGKPVTLSCSQTLNHNVMYWYQQKSSQAPKLLFHYYDKDFNNEADTPDNFQSRRPNTSFCFLDIRSPGLGDTAMYLCATSRSLRGTYEQYFGPGTRLTVT.

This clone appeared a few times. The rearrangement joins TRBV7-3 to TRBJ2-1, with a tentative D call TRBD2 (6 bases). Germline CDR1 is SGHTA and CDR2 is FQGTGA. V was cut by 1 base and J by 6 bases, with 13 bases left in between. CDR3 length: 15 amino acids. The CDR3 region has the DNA TGTGCCAGCAGCTTAAAAGTGGCGGGGCTCAATGAGCAGTTCTTC. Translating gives CASSLKVAGLNEQFF.

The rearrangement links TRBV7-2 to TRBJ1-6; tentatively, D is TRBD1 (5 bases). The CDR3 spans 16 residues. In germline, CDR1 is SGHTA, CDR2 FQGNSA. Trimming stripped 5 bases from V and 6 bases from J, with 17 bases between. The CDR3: CASSLGVTLSNSPLHF. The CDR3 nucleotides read TGTGCCAGCAGCCTGGGGGTAACTCTGAGTAATTCACCCCTCCACTTT.

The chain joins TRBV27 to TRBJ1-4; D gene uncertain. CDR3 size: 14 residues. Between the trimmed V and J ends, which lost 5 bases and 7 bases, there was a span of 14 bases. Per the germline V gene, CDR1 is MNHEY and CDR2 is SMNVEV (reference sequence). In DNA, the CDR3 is TGTGCCAGCAGTCCCCTCGAATCGGGTGAAAAACTGTTTTTT. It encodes CASSPLESGEKLFF.

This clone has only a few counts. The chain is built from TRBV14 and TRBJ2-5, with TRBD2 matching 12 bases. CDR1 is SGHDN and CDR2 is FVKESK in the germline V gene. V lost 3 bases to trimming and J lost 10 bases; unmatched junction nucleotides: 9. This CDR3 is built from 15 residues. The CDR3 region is CASSQGLAGLTDQYF. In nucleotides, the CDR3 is TGTGCCAGCAGCCAGGGACTAGCGGGTCTAACGGACCAGTACTTC.

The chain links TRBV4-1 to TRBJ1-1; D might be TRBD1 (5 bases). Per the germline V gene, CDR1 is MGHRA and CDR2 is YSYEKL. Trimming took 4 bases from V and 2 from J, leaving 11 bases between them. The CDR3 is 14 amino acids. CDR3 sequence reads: CASSPADTNTEAFF. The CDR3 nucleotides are TGCGCCAGCAGCCCCGCGGACACTAACACTGAAGCTTTCTTT.

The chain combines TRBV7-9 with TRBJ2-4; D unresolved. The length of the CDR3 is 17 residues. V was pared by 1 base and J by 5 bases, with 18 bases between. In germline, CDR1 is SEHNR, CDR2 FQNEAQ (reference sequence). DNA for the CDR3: TGTGCCAGCAGCTTAGGTGGCCAGAATATAGTCCAAAACATTCAGTACTTC. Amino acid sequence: CASSLGGQNIVQNIQYF.

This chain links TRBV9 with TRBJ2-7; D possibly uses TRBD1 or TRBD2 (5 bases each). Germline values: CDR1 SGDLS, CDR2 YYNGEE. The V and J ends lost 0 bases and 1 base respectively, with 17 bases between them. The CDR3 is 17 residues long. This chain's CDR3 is CASSVECYWDVSYEQYV. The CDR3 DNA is TGTGCCAGCAGCGTAGAATGTTATTGGGACGTGTCCTACGAGCAGTACGTC.

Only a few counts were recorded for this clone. The CDR3 reads CAIFLAGSAYEQYF. CDR3 coding DNA: TGTGCCATCTTTCTAGCGGGAAGCGCCTACGAGCAGTACTTC. The chain is built from TRBV7-9 and TRBJ2-7; 9 bases map to TRBD2. Germline CDR1 and CDR2: SEHNR and FQNEAQ (reference sequence). The CDR3 runs 14 residues. Trimming cost V 10 bases and J 2 bases; bases outside gene matches: 9.

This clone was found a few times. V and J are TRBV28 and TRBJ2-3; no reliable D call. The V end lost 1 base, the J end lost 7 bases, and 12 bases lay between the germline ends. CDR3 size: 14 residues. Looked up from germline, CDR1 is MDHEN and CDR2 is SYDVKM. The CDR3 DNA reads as TGTGCCAGCAGTTTATCGACTTACCTAAATACGCAGTATTTT. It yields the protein CASSLSTYLNTQYF.

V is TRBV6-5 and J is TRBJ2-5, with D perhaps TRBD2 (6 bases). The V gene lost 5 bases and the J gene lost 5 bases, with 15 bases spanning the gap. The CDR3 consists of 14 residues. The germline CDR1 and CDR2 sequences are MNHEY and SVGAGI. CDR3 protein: CASSTGTAGETQYF. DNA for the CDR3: TGTGCCAGCAGTACCGGGACTGCTGGGGAGACCCAGTACTTC.

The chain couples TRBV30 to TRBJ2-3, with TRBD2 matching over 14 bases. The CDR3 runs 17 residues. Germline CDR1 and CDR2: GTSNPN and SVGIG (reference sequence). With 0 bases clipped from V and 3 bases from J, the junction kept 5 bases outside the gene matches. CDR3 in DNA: TGTGCCTGGAGTGTAACTCGGACTAGCGGGAGGACAGATACGCAGTATTTT. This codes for CAWSVTRTSGRTDTQYF. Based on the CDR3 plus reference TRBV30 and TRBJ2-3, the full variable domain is SQTIHQWPATLVQPVGSPLSLECTVEGTSNPNLYWYRQAAGRGLQLLFYSVGIGQISSEVPQNLSASRPQDRQFILSSKKLLLSDSGFYLCAWSVTRTSGRTDTQYFGPGTRLTVL.

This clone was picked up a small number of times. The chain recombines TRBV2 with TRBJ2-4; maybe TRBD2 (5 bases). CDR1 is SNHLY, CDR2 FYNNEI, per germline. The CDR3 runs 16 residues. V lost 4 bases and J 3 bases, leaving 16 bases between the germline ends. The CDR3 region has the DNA TGTGCCAGCAGTGCCAAACTAGTCTTGGACAAAAACATTCAGTACTTC. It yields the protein CASSAKLVLDKNIQYF.

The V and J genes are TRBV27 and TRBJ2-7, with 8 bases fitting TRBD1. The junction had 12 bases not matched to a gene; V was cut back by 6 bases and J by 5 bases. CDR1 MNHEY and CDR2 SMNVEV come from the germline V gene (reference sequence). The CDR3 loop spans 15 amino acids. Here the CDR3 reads CASSHSWTGRDEQYF. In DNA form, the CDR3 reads TGTGCCAGCAGCCATTCTTGGACAGGGCGAGACGAGCAGTACTTC.

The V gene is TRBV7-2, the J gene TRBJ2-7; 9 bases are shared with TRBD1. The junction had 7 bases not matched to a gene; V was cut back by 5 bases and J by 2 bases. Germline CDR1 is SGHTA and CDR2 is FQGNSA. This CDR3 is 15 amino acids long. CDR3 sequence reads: CASSPVGQGTYEQYF. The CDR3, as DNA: TGTGCCAGCAGCCCCGTGGGACAGGGAACCTACGAGCAGTACTTC.

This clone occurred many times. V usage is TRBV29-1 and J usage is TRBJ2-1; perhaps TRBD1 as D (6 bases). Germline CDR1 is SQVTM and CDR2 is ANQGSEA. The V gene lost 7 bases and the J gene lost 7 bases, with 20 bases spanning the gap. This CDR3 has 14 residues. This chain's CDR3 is CSATRGDGANEQFF. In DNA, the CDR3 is TGCAGCGCGACCAGGGGAGACGGGGCGAATGAGCAGTTCTTC.

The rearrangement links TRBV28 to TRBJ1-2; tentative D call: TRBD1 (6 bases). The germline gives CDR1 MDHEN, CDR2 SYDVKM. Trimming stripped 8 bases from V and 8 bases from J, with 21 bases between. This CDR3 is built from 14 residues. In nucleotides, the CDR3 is TGTGCCAGCGTTGGAGGGACATCCAATTCGGGCTACACCTTC. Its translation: CASVGGTSNSGYTF.

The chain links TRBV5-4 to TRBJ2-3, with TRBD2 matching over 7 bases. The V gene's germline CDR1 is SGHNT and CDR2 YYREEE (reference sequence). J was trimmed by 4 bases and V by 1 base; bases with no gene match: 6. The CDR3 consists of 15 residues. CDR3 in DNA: TGTGCCAGCAGCTTGATCGCGGGAGAACCAGATACGCAGTATTTT. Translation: CASSLIAGEPDTQYF.